This entry features one TCR beta chain sequence. Unmatched junction bases numbered 12, after V lost 0 bases and J lost 6 bases. Germline CDR1 and CDR2: MGHRA and YSYEKL. The CDR3 has 17 residues. The repertoire was sequenced with immunoSEQ multiplex PCR; TCRdb's copy has only in-frame clones and lacks some. The sample holds under 80,000 clones, roughly 80% seen once. This entry belongs to a study of blood T cell repertoires in COVID-19. Study details: Spain, Italy and the United States supplied samples that represented acute and convalescent COVID-19. Sample material is recorded as cDNA or gDNA derived from T cells, B-cell-depleted T cells, or PBMCs.

This receptor was taken from a woman older than 75 with active or convalescent COVID-19. This sequence joins TRBV4-1 and TRBJ2-3; 7 positions match TRBD2. Material for sequencing was peripheral blood. CDR3 sequence: CASSQDPLGGSTDTQYF. The CDR3 region has the DNA TGCGCCAGCAGCCAAGATCCGTTGGGGGGGAGTACGGATACGCAGTATTTT.